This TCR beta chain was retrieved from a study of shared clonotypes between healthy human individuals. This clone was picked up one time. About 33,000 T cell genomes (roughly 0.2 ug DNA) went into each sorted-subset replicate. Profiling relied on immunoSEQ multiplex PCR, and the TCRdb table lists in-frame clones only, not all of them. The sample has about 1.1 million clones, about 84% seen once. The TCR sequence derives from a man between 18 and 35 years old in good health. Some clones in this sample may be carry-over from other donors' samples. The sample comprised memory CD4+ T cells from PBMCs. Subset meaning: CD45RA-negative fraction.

In DNA, the CDR3 is TGCGCCAGCAGCCGTAGTTTAGAGACGTCCTACGAGCAGTACTTC. Amino acids: CASSRSLETSYEQYF. The rearrangement uses TRBV4-3 and TRBJ2-7, with D hard to call. V was cut by 4 bases and J by 1 base, with 14 bases left in between. This CDR3 is 15 amino acids long. From germline, CDR1 is LGHNA and CDR2 YSLEER.